Listed below are T cell receptor beta chains from one sample, sequenced in a study of blood T cell repertoires in COVID-19. Sequenced by immunoSEQ multiplex PCR; TCRdb stores in-frame clones only, minus some. The data show 180,000 or so clones, with 88% seen just once and about 4.1% held by the top ten. Material for sequencing was peripheral blood. These receptors all stem from a woman in her 30s with acute or convalescent COVID-19. The CDR3 runs from the conserved cysteine through the conserved F or W. A D gene is named only where the DNA matches it firmly. The size entry is marked missing in some rows and otherwise reads once, few, many or a size class.

d_call	clone_size	v_call	j_call	cdr3_aa	cdr3_nt
-	-	TRBV5-1	TRBJ2-1	CASSLSGPGNEQFF	TGCGCCAGCAGCTTGTCTGGGCCAGGCAATGAGCAGTTCTTC
-	once	TRBV6-2/TRBV6-3	TRBJ2-2	CASSYDYTGELFF	TGTGCCAGCAGTTACGACTACACCGGGGAGCTGTTTTTT
TRBD2	-	TRBV3-1/TRBV3-2	TRBJ2-3	CASSQLAGGVTQYF	TGTGCCAGCAGCCAGCTAGCGGGAGGGGTTACGCAGTATTTT
-	-	TRBV2	TRBJ1-1	CASSEPLDGGTEAFF	TGTGCCAGCAGTGAACCCCTGGACGGGGGCACTGAAGCTTTCTTT
-	-	TRBV28	TRBJ2-3	CASSSPSTDTQYF	TGTGCCAGCAGTTCCCCTAGCACAGATACGCAGTATTTT
-	-	TRBV10-1	TRBJ2-5	CASSDHRLGWQETQYF	TGCGCCAGCAGTGACCACAGGCTCGGATGGCAAGAGACCCAGTACTTC
-	-	TRBV19	TRBJ2-2	CATRPGETNTGELFF	TGTGCCACCAGACCGGGTGAGACCAACACCGGGGAGCTGTTTTTT
TRBD1	once	TRBV9	TRBJ2-3	CASSPWTGSTDTQYF	TGTGCCAGCAGCCCGTGGACAGGCAGCACAGATACGCAGTATTTT
TRBD1	-	TRBV5-5	TRBJ1-1	CASSSPGTGGITEAFF	TGTGCCAGCAGCTCTCCCGGGACAGGGGGAATCACTGAAGCTTTCTTT
TRBD1	-	TRBV5-1	TRBJ1-6	CASSTGQGDSPLHF	TGCGCCAGCAGCACGGGACAGGGAGATTCACCCCTCCACTTT
-	-	TRBV30	TRBJ2-1	CAWSVLREQFF	TGTGCCTGGAGTGTCTTGAGAGAGCAGTTCTTC
-	-	TRBV28	TRBJ1-2	CASSLAEDYGYTF	TGTGCCAGCTCCCTTGCGGAGGACTATGGCTACACCTTC
TRBD1	-	TRBV6-4	TRBJ2-2	CASSGQGQGGELFF	TGTGCCAGCAGTGGACAGGGCCAGGGCGGGGAGCTGTTTTTT
TRBD1	-	TRBV19	TRBJ1-5	CASSWGQLASGQPQHF	TGTGCCAGTAGTTGGGGACAGCTAGCTTCGGGGCAGCCCCAGCATTTT
-	once	TRBV27	TRBJ2-1	CASSPKTGEQFF	TGTGCCAGCAGTCCGAAGACGGGTGAGCAGTTCTTC
TRBD1	-	TRBV11-2	TRBJ2-2	CASSLGTGETGELFF	TGTGCCAGCAGCTTAGGGACAGGGGAAACCGGGGAGCTGTTTTTT
TRBD2	-	TRBV15	TRBJ2-7	CATSSRDYSSYEQYF	TGTGCCACCAGCAGCCGGGACTACTCGTCCTACGAGCAGTACTTC
-	once	TRBV10-1	TRBJ2-7	CASSGSLSYEQYF	TGCGCCAGCAGTGGGTCACTATCCTACGAGCAGTACTTC
TRBD1	-	TRBV5-4	TRBJ2-1	CASQDQDRDHEQFF	TGTGCCAGCCAAGACCAGGACAGGGATCATGAGCAGTTCTTC
TRBD1	-	TRBV6-6	TRBJ1-1	CASTQDRGTEAFF	TGTGCCAGCACCCAGGACAGGGGAACTGAAGCTTTCTTT
TRBD1	-	TRBV19	TRBJ1-3	CASSTRQGGDTIYF	TGTGCCAGTAGTACTCGACAGGGAGGAGACACCATATATTTT
-	-	TRBV2	TRBJ2-1	CASRSPRAHNEQFF	TGTGCCAGCAGGAGCCCCCGAGCTCACAATGAGCAGTTCTTC
TRBD2	-	TRBV7-2	TRBJ2-3	CASSFASGRDTQYF	TGTGCCAGCAGCTTTGCTAGCGGGAGAGATACGCAGTATTTT
-	few	TRBV7-9	TRBJ1-2	CASSVTGYGYTF	TGTGCCAGCAGCGTTACAGGATATGGCTACACCTTC
TRBD1	-	TRBV4-2	TRBJ1-2	CASSSGQGYGYTF	TGTGCCAGCAGCTCGGGACAGGGGTATGGCTACACCTTC
-	-	TRBV27	TRBJ2-7	CASSSPGETYEQYF	TGTGCCAGCAGTTCTCCGGGAGAGACCTACGAGCAGTACTTC
-	-	TRBV7-2	TRBJ1-4	CASSRQTTTNEKLFF	TGTGCCAGCAGCCGTCAGACAACAACTAATGAAAAACTGTTTTTT
TRBD2	-	TRBV5-1	TRBJ2-7	CASSLGASGPYEQYF	TGCGCCAGCAGCTTGGGGGCTAGCGGACCCTACGAGCAGTACTTC
TRBD2	-	TRBV6-5	TRBJ2-1	CASSYPGGNEQFF	TGTGCCAGCAGTTACCCGGGGGGGAATGAGCAGTTCTTC
-	-	TRBV28	TRBJ1-2	CASSFGGSDGYTF	TGTGCCAGCAGTTTTGGGGGGTCCGATGGCTACACCTTC
-	many	TRBV7-6	TRBJ2-7	CASSPGRLVEGYEQYF	TGTGCCAGCAGCCCAGGAAGACTAGTGGAGGGTTACGAGCAGTACTTC
TRBD1	-	TRBV6-1	TRBJ1-2	CASSERDRGLIYGYTF	TGTGCCAGCAGTGAACGGGACAGGGGGCTTATCTATGGCTACACCTTC
TRBD2	once	TRBV7-9	TRBJ2-3	CASSRSGSDTQYF	TGTGCCAGCAGCCGTAGCGGGAGCGATACGCAGTATTTT
-	-	TRBV7-8	TRBJ1-3	CASSLGGPYGNTIYF	TGTGCCAGCAGCTTAGGGGGGCCATATGGAAACACCATATATTTT
-	-	TRBV7-9	TRBJ2-3	CASSSGQLQYF	TGTGCCAGCAGCTCAGGACAGCTCCAGTATTTT
-	-	TRBV7-2	TRBJ2-4	CASSLGGSLGIQYF	TGTGCCAGCAGCTTGGGTGGGAGTCTTGGCATTCAGTACTTC
-	few	TRBV28	TRBJ2-2	CASSPNPRGGHISGELFF	TGTGCCAGCAGTCCGAACCCGAGGGGGGGCCATATATCCGGGGAGCTGTTTTTT
TRBD1	-	TRBV3-1/TRBV3-2	TRBJ1-3	CASSLEGTGAGNTIYF	TGTGCCAGCAGCCTAGAGGGGACAGGAGCTGGAAACACCATATATTTT
-	-	TRBV21-1	TRBJ1-6	CATRTGGAVYNSPLHF	TGTGCCACCCGGACAGGGGGCGCAGTCTATAATTCACCCCTCCACTTT
-	-	TRBV3-1/TRBV3-2	TRBJ2-5	CASSHVGRGLQETQYF	TGTGCCAGCAGCCACGTCGGCCGGGGACTCCAAGAGACCCAGTACTTC
-	-	TRBV28	TRBJ1-5	CASSLSSNQPQHF	TGTGCCAGCAGTTTATCGAGCAATCAGCCCCAGCATTTT
TRBD1	few	TRBV24-1	TRBJ2-2	CATSDPGQGAGELFF	TGTGCCACCAGTGACCCCGGACAGGGCGCCGGGGAGCTGTTTTTT
-	-	TRBV18	TRBJ2-2	CASSPRVTGELFF	TGTGCCAGCTCACCCAGGGTTACCGGGGAGCTGTTTTTT
-	-	TRBV6-6	TRBJ2-7	CASSYSLLYEQYF	TGTGCCAGCAGTTACTCGCTATTATACGAGCAGTACTTC
TRBD2	-	TRBV6-6	TRBJ2-5	CASSPGTSVETQYF	TGTGCCAGCAGTCCCGGGACTAGCGTGGAGACCCAGTACTTC